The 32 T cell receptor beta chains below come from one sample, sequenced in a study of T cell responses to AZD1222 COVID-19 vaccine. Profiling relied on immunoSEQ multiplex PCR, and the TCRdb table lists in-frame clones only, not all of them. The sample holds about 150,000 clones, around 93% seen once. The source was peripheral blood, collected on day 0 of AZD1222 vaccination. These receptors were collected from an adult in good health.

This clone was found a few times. The CDR3 sequence: CASSSDRVGYTF. The CDR3 nucleotides are TGTGCCAGCAGCTCGGACAGGGTGGGCTACACCTTC. The V call is TRBV12-3 or TRBV12-4, the J call TRBJ1-2; 8 nucleotides line up with TRBD1. V trimming: 6 bases; J trimming: 8 bases; junction bases outside the gene matches: 5. This CDR3 spans 12 amino acids.

In DNA form, the CDR3 reads TGCGCCAGCATGAAGCGGGGGAAGTACAATGAGCAGTTCTTC. Encoded protein: CASMKRGKYNEQFF. V usage is TRBV10-2 and J usage is TRBJ2-1; 8 nucleotides line up with TRBD2. The CDR3 contains 14 residues. Looked up from germline, CDR1 is WSHSY and CDR2 is SAAADI. The V segment lost 7 bases and the J segment 4 bases; nucleotides outside the gene matches: 6.

CDR3 amino acids: CASSFDSDQPQHF. CDR3 in DNA: TGTGCCAGCAGTTTCGACAGTGATCAGCCCCAGCATTTT. The chain combines TRBV28 with TRBJ1-5; a weak D match, TRBD1 (5 bases). The V and J ends lost 3 bases and 5 bases respectively, with 8 bases between them. CDR1 and CDR2 from the germline V gene are MDHEN and SYDVKM. This CDR3 is built from 13 residues.

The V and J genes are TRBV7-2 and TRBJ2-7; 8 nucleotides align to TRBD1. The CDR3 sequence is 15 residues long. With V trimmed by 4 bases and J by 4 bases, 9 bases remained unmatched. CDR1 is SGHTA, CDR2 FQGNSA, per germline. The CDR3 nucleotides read TGTGCCAGCAGCTACCATGCACAGGGGGTGTACGAGCAGTACTTC. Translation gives CASSYHAQGVYEQYF.

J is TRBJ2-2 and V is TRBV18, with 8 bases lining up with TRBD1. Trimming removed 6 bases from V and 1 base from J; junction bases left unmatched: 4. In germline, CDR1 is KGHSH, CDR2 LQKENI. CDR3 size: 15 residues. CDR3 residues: CASSAGTGNTGELFF. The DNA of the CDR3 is TGTGCCAGCTCGGCCGGGACAGGGAACACCGGGGAGCTGTTTTTT.

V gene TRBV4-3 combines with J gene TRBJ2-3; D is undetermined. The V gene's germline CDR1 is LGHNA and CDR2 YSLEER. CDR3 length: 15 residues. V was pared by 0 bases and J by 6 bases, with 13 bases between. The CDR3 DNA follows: TGCGCCAGCAGCCAAGACGCGGATTATTCGGATACGCAGTATTTT. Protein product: CASSQDADYSDTQYF.

The CDR3 is CASSLWVGQTGNQPQHF. The CDR3 DNA sequence: TGTGCCAGCAGCTTATGGGTTGGGCAGACCGGCAATCAGCCCCAGCATTTT. V is TRBV7-9 and J is TRBJ1-5; D is unresolved. CDR1 is SEHNR, CDR2 FQNEAQ, per germline (reference sequence). V was pared by 2 bases and J by 2 bases, with 16 bases between. The CDR3 runs to 17 residues.

The chain's CDR3 is CASSYGTGGATGELFF. The CDR3 bases are TGTGCCAGCAGTTACGGAACAGGGGGTGCTACCGGGGAGCTGTTTTTT. V usage is TRBV6-2 or TRBV6-3 and J usage is TRBJ2-2, with 8 bases matching TRBD1. CDR1 and CDR2 from the germline V gene are MNHEY and SVGEGT. V shed 2 bases and J 5 bases; nucleotides not matched to a gene: 7. The CDR3 totals 16 residues.

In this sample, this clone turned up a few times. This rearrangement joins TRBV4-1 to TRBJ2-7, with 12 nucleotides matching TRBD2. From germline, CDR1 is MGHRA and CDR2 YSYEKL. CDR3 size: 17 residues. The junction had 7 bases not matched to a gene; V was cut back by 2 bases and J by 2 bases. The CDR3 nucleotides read TGCGCCAGCAGCCAAAACCCGGGGACTAGCGGGCCCTACGAGCAGTACTTC. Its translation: CASSQNPGTSGPYEQYF.

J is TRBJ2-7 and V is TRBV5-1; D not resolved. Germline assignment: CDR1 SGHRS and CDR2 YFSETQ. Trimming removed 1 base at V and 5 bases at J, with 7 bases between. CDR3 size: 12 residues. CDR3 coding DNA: TGCGCCAGCAGCTTGAAAAAAGACGAGCAGTACTTC. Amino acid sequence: CASSLKKDEQYF.

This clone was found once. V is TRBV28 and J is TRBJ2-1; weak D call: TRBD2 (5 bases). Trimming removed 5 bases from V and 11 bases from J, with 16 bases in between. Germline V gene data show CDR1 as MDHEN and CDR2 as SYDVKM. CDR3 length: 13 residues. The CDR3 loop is CASSANSLGQQFF. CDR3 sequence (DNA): TGTGCCAGCAGTGCTAACTCACTAGGCCAGCAGTTCTTC.

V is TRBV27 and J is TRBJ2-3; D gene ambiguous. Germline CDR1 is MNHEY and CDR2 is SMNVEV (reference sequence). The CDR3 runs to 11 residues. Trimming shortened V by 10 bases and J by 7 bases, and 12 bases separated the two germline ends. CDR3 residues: CATRRANTQYF. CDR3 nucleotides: TGTGCCACCCGCAGAGCAAATACGCAGTATTTT.

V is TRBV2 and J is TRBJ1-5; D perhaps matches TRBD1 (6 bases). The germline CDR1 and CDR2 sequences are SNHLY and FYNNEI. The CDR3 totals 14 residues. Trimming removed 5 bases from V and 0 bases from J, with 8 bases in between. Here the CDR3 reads CASSRDTSNQPQHF. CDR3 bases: TGTGCCAGCAGTCGGGACACTAGCAATCAGCCCCAGCATTTT. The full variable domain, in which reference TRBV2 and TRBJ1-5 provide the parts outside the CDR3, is EPEVTQTPSHQVTQMGQEVILRCVPISNHLYFYWYRQILGQKVEFLVSFYNNEISEKSEIFDDQFSVERPDGSNFTLKIRSTKLEDSAMYFCASSRDTSNQPQHFGDGTRLSIL.

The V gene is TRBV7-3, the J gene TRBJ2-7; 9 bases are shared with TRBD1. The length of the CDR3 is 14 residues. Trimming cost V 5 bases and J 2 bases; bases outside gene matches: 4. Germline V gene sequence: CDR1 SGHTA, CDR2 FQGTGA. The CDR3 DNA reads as TGTGCCAGCAGCGCCGGACAGGGGCCCTACGAGCAGTACTTC. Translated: CASSAGQGPYEQYF.

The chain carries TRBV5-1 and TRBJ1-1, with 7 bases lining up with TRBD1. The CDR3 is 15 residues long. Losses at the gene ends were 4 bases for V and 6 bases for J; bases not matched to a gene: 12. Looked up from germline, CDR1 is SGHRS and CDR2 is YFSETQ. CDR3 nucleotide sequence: TGCGCCAGCAGCCTTCAACCGGGACAGCGTCCTGAAGCTTTCTTT. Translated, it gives CASSLQPGQRPEAFF. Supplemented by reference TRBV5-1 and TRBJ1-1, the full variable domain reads KAGVTQTPRYLIKTRGQQVTLSCSPISGHRSVSWYQQTPGQGLQFLFEYFSETQRNKGNFPGRFSGRQFSNSRSEMNVSTLELGDSALYLCASSLQPGQRPEAFFGQGTRLTVV.

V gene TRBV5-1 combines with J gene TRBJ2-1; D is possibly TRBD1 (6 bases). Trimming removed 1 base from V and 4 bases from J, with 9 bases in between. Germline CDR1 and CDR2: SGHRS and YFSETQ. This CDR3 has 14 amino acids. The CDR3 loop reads CASSLTGTYNEQFF. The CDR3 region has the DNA TGCGCCAGCAGCTTGACAGGGACATACAATGAGCAGTTCTTC.

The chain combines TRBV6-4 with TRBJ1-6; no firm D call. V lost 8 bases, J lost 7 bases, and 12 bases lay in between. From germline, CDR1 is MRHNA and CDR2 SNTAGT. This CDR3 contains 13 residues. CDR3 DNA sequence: TGTGCCAGCGCCGTTGGCCTAAATTCACCCCTCCACTTT. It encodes CASAVGLNSPLHF.

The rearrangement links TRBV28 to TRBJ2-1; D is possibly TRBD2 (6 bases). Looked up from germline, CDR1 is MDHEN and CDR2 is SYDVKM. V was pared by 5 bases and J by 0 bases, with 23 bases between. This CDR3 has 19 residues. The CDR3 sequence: CASSLLLTSGVSSYNEQFF. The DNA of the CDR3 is TGTGCCAGCAGTCTCCTTTTGACCTCGGGGGTAAGCTCCTACAATGAGCAGTTCTTC.

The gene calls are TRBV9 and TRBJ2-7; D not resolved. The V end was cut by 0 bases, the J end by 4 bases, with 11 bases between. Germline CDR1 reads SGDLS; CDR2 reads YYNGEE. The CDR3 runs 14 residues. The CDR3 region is CASSVAPSLYEQYF. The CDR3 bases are TGTGCCAGCAGCGTAGCCCCGTCCCTATACGAGCAGTACTTC.

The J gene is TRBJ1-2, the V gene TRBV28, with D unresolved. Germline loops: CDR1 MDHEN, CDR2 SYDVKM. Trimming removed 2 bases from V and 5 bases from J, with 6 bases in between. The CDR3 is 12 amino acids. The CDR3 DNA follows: TGTGCCAGCAGTTTAGGCGGGTATGGCTACACCTTC. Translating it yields CASSLGGYGYTF.

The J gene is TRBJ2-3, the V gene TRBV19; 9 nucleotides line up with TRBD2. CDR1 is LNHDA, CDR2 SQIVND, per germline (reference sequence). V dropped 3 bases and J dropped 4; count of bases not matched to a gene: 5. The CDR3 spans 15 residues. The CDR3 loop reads CASSMGGRASDTQYF. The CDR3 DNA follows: TGTGCCAGTAGTATGGGCGGGAGGGCCTCAGATACGCAGTATTTT.

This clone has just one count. This CDR3 is CASSSGHGQETQYF. The CDR3, as DNA: TGTGCCAGCAGCTCAGGCCACGGCCAAGAGACCCAGTACTTC. The chain links TRBV5-4 to TRBJ2-5; the D is unclear. With 3 bases removed from V and 1 base from J, the gap between germline ends came to 10 bases. Germline V gene lookup returns CDR1 SGHNT and CDR2 YYREEE (reference sequence). The CDR3 has 14 amino acids.

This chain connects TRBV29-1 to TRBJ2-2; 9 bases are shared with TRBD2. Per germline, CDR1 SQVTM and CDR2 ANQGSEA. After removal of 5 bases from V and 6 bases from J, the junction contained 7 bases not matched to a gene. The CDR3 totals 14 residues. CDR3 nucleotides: TGCAGCGTTTCTATGGGACTAGCAGCCGGGGAGCTGTTTTTT. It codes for CSVSMGLAAGELFF.

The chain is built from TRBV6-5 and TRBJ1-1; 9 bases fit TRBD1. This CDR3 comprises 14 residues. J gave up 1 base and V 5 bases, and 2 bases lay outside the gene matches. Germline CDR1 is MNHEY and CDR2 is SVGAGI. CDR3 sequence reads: CASSPDRGNTEAFF. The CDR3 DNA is TGTGCCAGCAGTCCGGACAGGGGGAACACTGAAGCTTTCTTT.

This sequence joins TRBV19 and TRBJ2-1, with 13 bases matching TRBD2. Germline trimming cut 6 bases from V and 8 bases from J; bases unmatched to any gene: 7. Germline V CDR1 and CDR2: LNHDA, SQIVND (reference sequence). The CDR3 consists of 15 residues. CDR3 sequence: CASSPTSGRSDEQFF. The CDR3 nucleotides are TGTGCCAGTAGCCCGACTAGCGGGAGGTCCGATGAGCAGTTCTTC.

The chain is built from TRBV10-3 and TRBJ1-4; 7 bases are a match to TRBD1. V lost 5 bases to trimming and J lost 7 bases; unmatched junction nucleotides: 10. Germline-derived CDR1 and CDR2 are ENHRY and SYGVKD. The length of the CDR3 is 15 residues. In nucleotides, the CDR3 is TGTGCCATCAGTCCCGGGCCCCGGACAGGTGAAAAACTGTTTTTT. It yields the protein CAISPGPRTGEKLFF.

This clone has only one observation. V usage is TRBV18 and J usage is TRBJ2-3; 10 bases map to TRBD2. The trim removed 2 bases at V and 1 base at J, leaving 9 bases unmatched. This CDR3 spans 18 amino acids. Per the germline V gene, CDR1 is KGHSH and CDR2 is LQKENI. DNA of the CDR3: TGTGCCAGCTCACCAAGCGGGGGGGCTAATGTAGGCACAGATACGCAGTATTTT. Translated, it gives CASSPSGGANVGTDTQYF.

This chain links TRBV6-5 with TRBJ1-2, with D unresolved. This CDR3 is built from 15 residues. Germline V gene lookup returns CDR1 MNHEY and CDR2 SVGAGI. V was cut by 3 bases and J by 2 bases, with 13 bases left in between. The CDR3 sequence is CASSYYLGTNYGYTF. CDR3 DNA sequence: TGTGCCAGCAGTTATTATCTAGGCACCAACTATGGCTACACCTTC.

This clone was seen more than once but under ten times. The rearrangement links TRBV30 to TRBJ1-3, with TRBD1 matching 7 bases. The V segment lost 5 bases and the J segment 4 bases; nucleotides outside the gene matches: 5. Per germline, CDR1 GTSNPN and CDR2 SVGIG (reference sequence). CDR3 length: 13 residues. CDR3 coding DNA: TGTGCCTGGCAACAGGGGATCGGAAACACCATATATTTT. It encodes CAWQQGIGNTIYF.

The CDR3 DNA is TGTGCCACAGGGACCTTGAACACTGAAGCTTTCTTT. Amino acids: CATGTLNTEAFF. V is TRBV10-3 and J is TRBJ1-1; tentatively, D is TRBD1 (5 bases). This CDR3 is 12 amino acids long. Germline CDR1 ENHRY, CDR2 SYGVKD. With 10 bases removed from V and 0 bases from J, the gap between germline ends came to 9 bases.

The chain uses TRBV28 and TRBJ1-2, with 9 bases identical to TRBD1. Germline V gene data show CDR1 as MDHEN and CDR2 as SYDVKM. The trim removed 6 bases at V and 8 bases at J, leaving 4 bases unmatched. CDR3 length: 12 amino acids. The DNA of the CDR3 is TGTGCCAGCAGCGGACAGGGGTCCGGCTACACCTTC. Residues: CASSGQGSGYTF.

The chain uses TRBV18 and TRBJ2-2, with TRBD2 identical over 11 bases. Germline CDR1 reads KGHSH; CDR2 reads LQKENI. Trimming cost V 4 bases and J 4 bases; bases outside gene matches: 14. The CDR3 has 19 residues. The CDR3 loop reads CASSLRHSLAGEPTGELFF. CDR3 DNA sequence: TGTGCCAGCTCACTAAGACATTCACTAGCGGGGGAACCCACCGGGGAGCTGTTTTTT.